These T cell receptor beta chains were read from a single sample in a study of T cell responses to AZD1222 COVID-19 vaccine. Produced via immunoSEQ multiplex PCR; TCRdb's table is partial and in-frame only. The table records around 130,000 clones, more than 70% of them present only once. The sample consisted of peripheral blood, taken on day 0 of AZD1222 vaccination. These receptors came from an adult in good health. Both conserved end residues are trimmed from each CDR3.

V gene	J gene	CDR3 protein
TRBV2	TRBJ2-7	AVSLGGHYEQY
TRBV18	TRBJ1-5	ASSGQENQPQH
TRBV9	TRBJ1-6	ASSVEVQGASYNSPLH
TRBV12-3/TRBV12-4	TRBJ1-1	ASSLGFGIGAF
TRBV7-9	TRBJ1-4	ASSRFQGVANEKLF
TRBV10-1	TRBJ2-2	ASSRDSSNTGELF
TRBV19	TRBJ1-1	ASSIVSGTPRAF
TRBV7-8	TRBJ1-2	ASSLALRGPGANYGYT
TRBV2	TRBJ2-3	ASSWTSGGRSTDTQY
TRBV19	TRBJ1-5	ASNGQGNQPQH
TRBV9	TRBJ2-7	ASSGRDRSYEQY
TRBV11-2	TRBJ1-2	ASSLDRRLQWDGYT
TRBV4-3	TRBJ1-6	ASSQVGDLRQGWSPLH
TRBV4-3	TRBJ1-6	ASRGAGSDNSPLH
TRBV2	TRBJ1-2	ASSEGVYGYT
TRBV6-5	TRBJ1-3	ASSSYSSSGNTIY
TRBV11-3	TRBJ1-1	ASSLGGEAF
TRBV6-5	TRBJ1-1	ASRDLGQMNTEAF
TRBV5-4	TRBJ1-3	ASSLGALGNTIY
TRBV2	TRBJ1-1	ASSLRTGYTEAF
TRBV3-1/TRBV3-2	TRBJ2-7	ASSPEEAGVYEQY
TRBV10-3	TRBJ1-2	AISDNGYT
TRBV21-1	TRBJ2-4	ASIQDSPKNIQY
TRBV12-3/TRBV12-4	TRBJ1-2	ASSSVSGTGYT
TRBV2	TRBJ2-1	ASSGEGIREQF
TRBV19	TRBJ2-2	ASRTTGEGFTGELF
TRBV2	TRBJ2-2	ASSEGGAGLRYTGELF
TRBV6-5	TRBJ2-2	ASSYSQGATGELF
TRBV19	TRBJ1-1	ASSILPNRGRTEAF
TRBV19	TRBJ2-3	ASKTSGAPIILSTDTQY
TRBV9	TRBJ1-3	ASSVGESSGNTIY
TRBV19	TRBJ2-1	ASSIRASGRAGNEQF
TRBV7-9	TRBJ2-1	ASSLTSGGPPQF
TRBV2	TRBJ2-1	ASSALQGTGEEQF
TRBV19	TRBJ1-2	ASSLGGYGYT
TRBV27	TRBJ1-1	ASSFTTNTEAF
TRBV4-3	TRBJ2-7	ASSQGPTLAYEQY
TRBV11-2	TRBJ1-1	ASSFYEREAF
TRBV7-3	TRBJ1-1	ASSLGVENTEAF
TRBV28	TRBJ2-1	ASSVTSGAFDEQF
TRBV15	TRBJ2-1	ATSRGRGSRLDEQF
TRBV5-5	TRBJ1-3	ASSLGVTGNTIY
TRBV29-1	TRBJ1-1	SVGGAGNTEAF
TRBV28	TRBJ1-5	ASSPGTGGGHQPQH
TRBV3-1/TRBV3-2	TRBJ1-6	ASRQGSGNSPLH
TRBV7-2	TRBJ1-1	ASSVLDRANTEAF
TRBV21-1	TRBJ2-1	ASRQLAGGRDEQF
TRBV28	TRBJ2-1	ASSLPSGRAYNEQF
TRBV5-1	TRBJ1-2	ASSFDRGIDYGYT
TRBV2	TRBJ1-3	ASSASRYSGNTIY
TRBV28	TRBJ2-3	ASSLGFKRVKRPDTQY
TRBV7-9	TRBJ2-7	ASSLGQGAYEQY
TRBV2	TRBJ1-1	ASSESVRLNTEAF
TRBV6-6	TRBJ1-5	ASSLGSGGQPQH
TRBV28	TRBJ1-4	ASSRSGVGTNEKLF
TRBV3-1/TRBV3-2	TRBJ2-7	ASSPGGWREDEQY
TRBV7-8	TRBJ1-2	ASSLLGGNGYT
TRBV5-1	TRBJ1-3	ASSFISGVTDTIY
TRBV7-9	TRBJ1-1	ASSLPGGTEAF